The 14 T cell receptor beta chains below were found in one sample sequenced in a study of tumor-infiltrating lymphocytes in localized non-small cell lung cancer. TCRdb's table, derived via immunoSEQ multiplex PCR, lists solely in-frame clones and lacks some. The sample yields 11,000 or so clones, 70% to 90% seen once. The specimen was uninvolved lung tissue not adjacent to the tumor. These receptors all come from a human donor with non-small cell lung cancer.

The CDR3 spells CASVGSGSAPPNSPLHF. The CDR3 DNA sequence: TGTGCCAGCGTGGGGAGCGGGTCGGCTCCCCCGAATTCACCCCTCCACTTT. V and J are TRBV7-9 and TRBJ1-6; D gene unclear. CDR1 is SEHNR and CDR2 is FQNEAQ in the germline V gene (reference sequence). This CDR3 spans 17 amino acids. Deletions cut 8 bases from V and 7 bases from J, with 24 bases between.

This sequence joins TRBV6-1 and TRBJ2-3; weak D call: TRBD2 (7 bases). CDR3 length: 16 amino acids. Per the germline V gene, CDR1 is MNHNS and CDR2 is SASEGT. The V gene lost 2 bases and the J gene lost 2 bases, with 14 bases spanning the gap. The CDR3 sequence: CASSEYAGANTDTQYF. The CDR3 nucleotides are TGTGCCAGCAGTGAATACGCGGGGGCCAACACAGATACGCAGTATTTT.

This clone has more than one count but fewer than ten. This chain uses TRBV6-4 with TRBJ2-2; 7 nucleotides line up with TRBD1. The CDR3 consists of 13 residues. Looked up from germline, CDR1 is MRHNA and CDR2 is SNTAGT. The V and J ends lost 6 bases and 4 bases, in that order; junction bases with no gene match: 2. The CDR3 loop is CASRQGTTGELFF. The CDR3 DNA sequence: TGTGCCAGCAGACAGGGGACCACCGGGGAGCTGTTTTTT.

The chain joins TRBV6-1 to TRBJ2-3, with 8 bases aligning to TRBD1. The CDR3 sequence is 13 residues long. Germline CDR1 MNHNS, CDR2 SASEGT. Trimming at V came to 6 bases and at J to 4 bases, leaving 3 bases not matched to a gene. CDR3 nucleotide sequence: TGTGCCAGCAGACAGGGGGTGGCAGATACGCAGTATTTT. This codes for CASRQGVADTQYF.

This clone was picked up one time. The V and J genes are TRBV4-1 and TRBJ2-5; either TRBD1 or TRBD2 may fit D (5 bases each). The V gene's germline CDR1 is MGHRA and CDR2 YSYEKL. Trimming pared 1 base from V and 1 base from J, leaving 13 bases between. The CDR3 is 16 residues long. CDR3 bases: TGCGCCAGCAGCCAAGGGGCCTCAGGGAGCCAAGAGACCCAGTACTTC. Its translation is CASSQGASGSQETQYF.

The chain employs TRBV6-6 and TRBJ1-5; D is ambiguous. With 2 bases removed from V and 5 bases from J, the gap between germline ends came to 4 bases. The CDR3 is made up of 12 amino acids. The germline V gene has CDR1 MNHNY and CDR2 SVGAGI (reference sequence). This CDR3 reads CASSYGDQPQHF. CDR3 in DNA: TGTGCCAGCAGTTACGGGGATCAGCCCCAGCATTTT.

This clone has just a few counts. The V and J genes are TRBV6-1 and TRBJ1-1; D remains ambiguous. From germline, CDR1 is MNHNS and CDR2 SASEGT. Trimming removed 6 bases from V and 4 bases from J, with 12 bases in between. The CDR3 has 13 amino acids. CDR3: CASRDQVATEAFF. The CDR3 DNA follows: TGTGCCAGCAGGGATCAGGTTGCCACTGAAGCTTTCTTT.

The rearrangement links TRBV2 to TRBJ1-1, with 7 bases that match TRBD1. CDR1 is SNHLY, CDR2 FYNNEI, per germline. The CDR3 consists of 14 residues. V was pared by 6 bases and J by 1 base, with 5 bases of the junction left unmatched. The CDR3 DNA reads as TGTGCCAGCAGCGACAGGGTAGGGAACACTGAAGCTTTCTTT. It encodes CASSDRVGNTEAFF.

The rearrangement uses TRBV7-2 and TRBJ1-5, with D hard to call. The CDR3 length is 15 residues. Germline loops: CDR1 SGHTA, CDR2 FQGNSA. V was shortened by 1 base and J by 2 bases, with 9 bases between the two germline ends. The CDR3 here is CASSLGGFGNQPQHF. The CDR3 DNA reads as TGTGCCAGCAGCTTAGGGGGTTTCGGCAATCAGCCCCAGCATTTT.

The rearrangement uses TRBV20-1 and TRBJ2-1; D call uncertain. The germline CDR1 and CDR2 sequences are DFQATT and SNEGSKA (reference sequence). Trimming left V 3 bases short and J 9 bases short, with 9 bases between. There are 11 residues in the CDR3. CDR3 sequence reads: CSARVIGEQFF. For the CDR3, the DNA is TGCAGTGCTAGGGTTATCGGTGAGCAGTTCTTC.

The V and J genes are TRBV4-1 and TRBJ1-3; 7 positions match TRBD1. V was pared by 0 bases and J by 2 bases, with 1 base of the junction left unmatched. Per the germline V gene, CDR1 is MGHRA and CDR2 is YSYEKL. The CDR3 covers 15 residues. This chain's CDR3 is CASSQEGTAGNTIYF. The CDR3 DNA reads as TGCGCCAGCAGCCAAGAAGGGACAGCTGGAAACACCATATATTTT.

The chain is built from TRBV5-1 and TRBJ2-1, with 9 bases fitting TRBD1. Germline lookup yields CDR1 SGHRS and CDR2 YFSETQ. The trim removed 3 bases at V and 3 bases at J, leaving 4 bases unmatched. The CDR3 length is 15 residues. The DNA for the CDR3 is TGCGCCAGCAGCTCCGGGACAGGGCACTACAATGAGCAGTTCTTC. Protein sequence: CASSSGTGHYNEQFF.

The rearrangement joins TRBV6-6 to TRBJ1-5, with 9 bases that match TRBD1. The length of the CDR3 is 16 residues. Trimming cost V 4 bases and J 3 bases; bases outside gene matches: 7. The germline gives CDR1 MNHNY, CDR2 SVGAGI (reference sequence). CDR3 protein: CASSWGGTGNNQPQHF. Written as DNA, the CDR3 is TGTGCCAGCAGTTGGGGGGGGACAGGGAACAATCAGCCCCAGCATTTT.

This chain connects TRBV7-9 to TRBJ1-1, with a tentative D call TRBD1 (6 bases). Germline CDR1 is SEHNR and CDR2 is FQNEAQ (reference sequence). The germline V and J ends were trimmed by 5 bases and 11 bases, with 15 bases remaining between them. This CDR3 contains 12 residues. As DNA, the CDR3 is TGTGCCAGCAGCGTGGCCAACAGGGCCGCTTTCTTT. Translated: CASSVANRAAFF.